This TCR beta chain was found in a study of T-cell memory formation after mild COVID-19. Across the study: Among the donors, TCR clusters were largely specific to each donor. Points from the study as a whole: Day 15 to 85 contracting clones showed balanced CD4/CD8; later expanders leaned CD4+. Shrinking CD4+ clones were chiefly CM and EM; CD8+ ones were chiefly EMRA.

Germline V lookup: CDR1 SNHLY, CDR2 FYNNEI. The CDR3 contains 16 residues. Trimming stripped 6 bases from V and 8 bases from J, with 25 bases between. From 5'RACE with constant-segment primers came TCR alpha and TCR beta cDNA libraries that carried sample barcodes and UMIs. A single record per CDR3 protein comes from TCRdb applying MiXCR to the 5' RACE reads. The sample records about 140,000 distinct CDR3 sequences, approximately 21% being singletons. This clonotype came up a few times. Its matching antigen is unknown. Sequencing input: PBMCs or a T cell subset sorted from them (not recorded which). The receptor was isolated from an adult woman who had mild COVID-19 (a few samples of this study predate the infection). Cell type and time point are not known. This chain connects TRBV2 to TRBJ1-2; the D is unclear. In nucleotides, the CDR3 is TGTGCCAGCAGCCTGGGCCGGCAATCCACCCCGGGAGGCTACACCTTC. Translated: CASSLGRQSTPGGYTF.